The present T cell receptor beta chain was sequenced within a study of beta chain features in type 1 diabetes. Points from the study as a whole: It was possible that PCR favored shorter templates, equally so in patients and controls. A pattern of fewer insertions and more deletions at VDJ junctions was seen in type 1 diabetes patients. Whether HLA type influences TCRB rearrangement remained unresolved here.

The isolated RNA, all of it, was reverse transcribed, so expressed TCRB transcripts were what got sequenced. This table comes from immunoSEQ multiplex PCR, and its TCRdb copy is limited to in-frame clones, with some not included. This table holds more than 300,000 clones, around 16% found once. Of note for this clone: Its antigen is not known.

Each population that was sorted was more than 98% pure. Sequenced input: naive CD4+ T cells from blood. This sequence was found in a woman aged 18-29 years in good health.

For the CDR3, the DNA is TGTGCCAGCTCACCAGGGGGGGACTCCTACGAGCAGTACTTC. Protein sequence: CASSPGGDSYEQYF. The chain couples TRBV18 to TRBJ2-7; the match to TRBD2 covers 7 bases. This CDR3 contains 14 residues. Per the germline V gene, CDR1 is KGHSH and CDR2 is LQKENI. The V and J ends lost 2 bases and 0 bases, in that order; junction bases with no gene match: 1.